The clone carrying this T cell receptor beta chain occurred many times. What it binds is not known. This record comes from a study of T cell repertoires in cytomegalovirus infection. Study at large: In public TCR beta signatures, there were indications of both CMV infection and matching HLA type.

TCRdb reprocessed the reads via MiXCR and lists one record per CDR3 protein. The sample contains around 100,000 distinct CDR3 sequences, around a tenth of which appear only once. The CDR3 runs to 14 residues. Germline V gene data show CDR1 as MNHNY and CDR2 as SVGAGI (reference sequence). V lost 0 bases to trimming and J lost 2 bases, with 7 bases between them. The chain recombines TRBV6-6 with TRBJ2-5; unclear D gene. This receptor was obtained from a human donor in good health (CMV status not recorded). Some clones in this sample may be carry-over from other donors' samples. What was sequenced was PBMCs, sequenced either directly or after in vitro stimulation (not recorded which). CDR3 sequence (DNA): TGTGCCAGCAGTTACTCTTCCGGGCAAGAGACCCAGTACTTC. Its translation is CASSYSSGQETQYF.